This paragraph reports one TCR beta chain. Its antigen remains undetermined. Base qualities are not provided; no much larger clone lies one nucleotide away. These data originate in a study of blood T cell repertoires in COVID-19 (dated by TCRdb to about 2020). Regarding the study in general: Samples from collaborators originated in the United States, Italy and Spain and spanned both the acute and convalescent phases of COVID-19. The prospective study material was composed of cDNA or gDNA derived from T cells, B-cell-depleted T cells, or PBMCs. Deeply sampled blood TCRbeta repertoires from subjects exposed to, actively infected with, or recovered from COVID-19 were included in the dataset. The repertoires were released in a freely available public database meant as a resource for research on the immune response to SARS-CoV-2. Samples came from the ongoing ImmuneRACE study (first 160 participants) plus 1,254 subjects from 6 global collaborators. A de-identified subject ID, COVID-19 status, age in years and sex were almost always included in the sample metadata. Where HLA class I and class II types were available, the types were taken from metadata supplied by the sample provider, not from assay-based typing.

Each collaborating institution followed its own protocols to collect whole blood in K2EDTA tubes. For TCRbeta analysis, collaborators shipped samples as frozen whole blood, isolated PBMCs, or DNA extracted from either of those sample types. V trim: 0 bases; J trim: 5 bases; unmatched bases: 4. CDR3 length: 14 amino acids, cysteine to valine. The sequence is cut down to CDR3 DNA, 42 bases in frame from base 1. From the germline V gene (reference sequence), CDR1 is SGHNT and CDR2 is YYREEE. What the work shows at the level of the full study, not this receptor alone: How much clinical and demographic metadata was included differed by source and by participant, and the metadata was provided uncurated.

The immunoSEQ Assay, a bias-controlled multiplex PCR, was used to amplify TCRbeta CDR3 regions from genomic DNA. For the original study's pipeline: The number of nucleated cells in each sample was estimated by amplification of reference gene primers within the assay. To quantify the absolute abundance of each unique TCRbeta CDR3 rearrangement, sequence reads were collapsed and filtered. For each sample, productive Simpson clonality was calculated as the square root of Simpson's diversity index across productive rearrangements. The table was pulled from immuneACCESS by TCRdb, which kept in-frame rearrangements only. Such tables lose some clones; where checked, under half of the loss comes from unresolved V genes, and the rest has no known cause. V, J and clone size are taken as reported in that table, and D and trimming were inferred from the DNA itself. A total of under 250,000 clones appear in this sample, about 83% of them only once. Jointly, the top ten make up roughly 7.6% of the sample.

The rearranged chain carries TRBV5-4 and TRBJ2-7, with TRBD2 identical over 8 junction bases. The sequence came from a woman aged 45-65 years with active or convalescent COVID-19. Sequenced sample: peripheral blood. The nucleotide sequence is given as TGTGCCAGCAGCTTGGACGGGGGGGCGGACGAGCAGTACGTC. This codes for CASSLDGGADEQYV.